These 11 T cell receptor beta chains were all obtained from the same sample, sequenced in a study of T-cell memory formation after mild COVID-19. Using its own MiXCR run on the 5' RACE reads, TCRdb lists one record per CDR3 protein. The data show 190,000 or so distinct CDR3 sequences, 8% to 11% seen once. Material: PBMCs or a T cell subset sorted from them (not recorded which). Source of these receptors: a man aged 18 to 30 who had mild COVID-19 (a few samples of this study predate the infection). Cell type and time point are not known.

The chain has TRBV7-9 and TRBJ1-5; D might be TRBD1 (5 bases). CDR1 is SEHNR, CDR2 FQNEAQ, per germline (reference sequence). The CDR3 contains 14 residues. Trimming stripped 5 bases from V and 6 bases from J, with 14 bases between. The CDR3 DNA sequence: TGTGCCAGCAGCCTCGGGACGAGTGGTCAGCCCCAGCATTTT. Protein product: CASSLGTSGQPQHF.

This clonotype occurred a few times. The chain recombines TRBV20-1 with TRBJ2-3; possible D gene TRBD2, 5 bases. The V end was cut by 8 bases, the J end by 4 bases, with 19 bases between. Germline lookup yields CDR1 DFQATT and CDR2 SNEGSKA (reference sequence). This CDR3 is 14 amino acids long. CDR3 amino acids: CSSRPTGSSDTQYF. The CDR3 DNA is TGCAGTTCAAGACCGACGGGGAGCTCAGATACGCAGTATTTT.

This clonotype was counted at least ten times. This chain uses TRBV7-2 with TRBJ2-1; D perhaps matches TRBD2 (6 bases). Germline values: CDR1 SGHTA, CDR2 FQGNSA. Trimming cost V 6 bases and J 7 bases, with 22 bases left between them. This CDR3 is built from 16 residues. The CDR3 DNA is TGTGCCAGCAGTCCCGGGGGTAGGGGCCTGATGAATGAGCAGTTCTTC. This encodes CASSPGGRGLMNEQFF.

The sample holds a few counts of this clonotype. The chain recombines TRBV7-2 with TRBJ1-2; D perhaps matches TRBD1 (5 bases). Germline V gene data show CDR1 as SGHTA and CDR2 as FQGNSA. V lost 5 bases to trimming and J lost 1 base, with 11 bases between them. CDR3 length equals 14 residues. The CDR3 DNA is TGTGCCAGCAGCCTCTGGGACGGTAACTATGGCTACACCTTC. It encodes CASSLWDGNYGYTF.

The sample holds many counts of this clonotype. This rearrangement joins TRBV3-1 to TRBJ2-1; D is undetermined. V was trimmed by 0 bases and J by 5 bases, leaving 11 bases between them. CDR1 and CDR2 (germline): LGHDT, YNNKEL (reference sequence). The CDR3 extends over 15 amino acids. CDR3: CASSQDLGRDNEQFF. The CDR3 nucleotides read TGTGCCAGCAGCCAAGATCTCGGACGCGACAATGAGCAGTTCTTC.

The table lists this clonotype with many counts. The rearrangement joins TRBV7-8 to TRBJ2-5; possibly TRBD1 for D (6 bases). Trimming took 5 bases from V and 2 from J, leaving 9 bases between them. Germline assignment: CDR1 SGHVS and CDR2 FQNEAQ. CDR3 length equals 13 residues. CDR3 DNA sequence: TGTGCCAGCAGCCGTGGACAGCAAGAGACCCAGTACTTC. Its protein product is CASSRGQQETQYF.

This clonotype was counted between two and nine times. The chain employs TRBV3-1 and TRBJ2-5, with unresolved D. Looked up from germline, CDR1 is LGHDT and CDR2 is YNNKEL (reference sequence). CDR3 length equals 11 residues. The ends were cut back, 3 bases at V and 7 bases at J, with 6 bases in the middle. The CDR3 nucleotides read TGTGCCAGCAGCCACAAGGCGACCCAGTACTTC. Amino acids: CASSHKATQYF.

The chain links TRBV20-1 to TRBJ1-5, with 8 bases aligning to TRBD1. This CDR3 spans 14 amino acids. The V gene end was trimmed by 0 bases and the J gene end by 7 bases; junction bases not matched to a gene: 5. Germline V gene lookup returns CDR1 DFQATT and CDR2 SNEGSKA (reference sequence). CDR3 in amino acids: CSARDNTGGQPQHF. Written as DNA, the CDR3 is TGCAGTGCTAGAGATAATACAGGGGGGCAGCCCCAGCATTTT.

This clonotype was picked up a small number of times. The CDR3 DNA reads as TGTGCCTGGAGTGTAGGGGCTAGCAGACAAGAGACCCAGTACTTC. Protein sequence: CAWSVGASRQETQYF. V usage is TRBV30 and J usage is TRBJ2-5, with D possibly called TRBD1 or TRBD2 (5 bases each). The CDR3 length is 15 residues. From germline, CDR1 is GTSNPN and CDR2 SVGIG (reference sequence). Trimming pared 0 bases from V and 2 bases from J, leaving 13 bases between.

J is TRBJ2-5 and V is TRBV28, with 9 bases that match TRBD2. CDR3 length equals 16 residues. The V gene end was trimmed by 4 bases and the J gene end by 5 bases; junction bases not matched to a gene: 11. Germline values: CDR1 MDHEN, CDR2 SYDVKM. The CDR3 nucleotides read TGTGCCAGCAGTTGGGGATTAGCGGGGGCCGGCGAGACCCAGTACTTC. Translation gives CASSWGLAGAGETQYF.

V and J are TRBV2 and TRBJ1-2; TRBD1 aligns across 8 bases. The CDR3 spans 13 residues. Per the germline V gene, CDR1 is SNHLY and CDR2 is FYNNEI. The V and J ends lost 6 bases and 6 bases, in that order; junction bases with no gene match: 6. CDR3 protein: CASREDRADGYTF. The CDR3 nucleotides read TGTGCCAGCAGGGAGGACAGGGCGGATGGCTACACCTTC.